This T cell receptor (beta chain) was retrieved from a study of pediatric ulcerative colitis. This CDR3 comprises 14 residues. Germline CDR1 MNHEY, CDR2 SVGAGI. Trimming cost V 0 bases and J 5 bases; bases outside gene matches: 3. Profiling relied on immunoSEQ multiplex PCR, and the TCRdb table lists in-frame clones only, not all of them. The sample contains roughly 30,000 clones, roughly four fifths of which appear only once. The receptor was isolated from a boy between 10 and 17 years old with severe ulcerative colitis. What was sequenced was blood. The rearrangement uses TRBV6-5 and TRBJ2-7, with 8 bases lining up with TRBD1. In DNA, the CDR3 is TGTGCCAGCAGTTACTCTAGACAGGGGAACGAGCAGTACTTC. This codes for CASSYSRQGNEQYF.